Described below is a single T cell receptor beta chain sequence and its context. Its antigen is still unknown. V was cut by 0 bases and J by 0 bases, with 12 bases left in between. The germline gives CDR1 LNHNV, CDR2 YYDKDF (reference sequence). The CDR3 consists of 17 residues. The data were obtained in a study of Ad26.COV2.S vaccination and SARS-CoV-2 variants. Looking at the study overall: It was the COV1001 Ad26.COV2.S trial arm that included the donor. Once, or twice with 56 days between doses, Ad26.COV2.S was given intramuscularly. Points from the study as a whole: Vaccine recipients posted higher spike-specific TCR breadth than their placebo counterparts. The TCR breadth and depth analyses may have understated or missed part of the total T cell responses.

Libraries were prepared by immunoSEQ multiplex PCR; TCRdb keeps only in-frame clonotypes and omits some of them. The profile shows around 300,000 clones, 86% of them singletons. Treatment described: some 20 received Ad26.COV2.S at low or high dose, single or two shots; several received placebo; per-sample allocation not given. Material that was analyzed had been drawn on day 63 after the first vaccine or placebo injection. The clonotype originates from a person between 18 and 65 years old who received the Ad26.COV2.S COVID-19 vaccine or a placebo. The chain employs TRBV15 and TRBJ2-4; D may correspond to TRBD1 or TRBD2 (5 bases each). The sequencing here drew on peripheral blood, taken in a trial of Ad26.COV2.S vaccine versus placebo. The CDR3 coding sequence is TGTGCCACCAGCAGAGATCAGGGTGGGGGAGCCAAAAACATTCAGTACTTC. Translating it yields CATSRDQGGGAKNIQYF.